This T cell receptor (beta chain) was identified in a study of cytomegalovirus exposure and HLA in healthy donors. The PCR ran on 60 Vbeta and 13 Jbeta primers. Clones were read by immunoSEQ multiplex PCR, and TCRdb kept only the in-frame ones, dropping some. Counted here are some 200,000 clones, 80% occurring once; the ten biggest clones make up roughly 6%. The length of the CDR3 is 15 residues. Germline-derived CDR1 and CDR2 are SGHTA and FQGNSA. V dropped 5 bases and J dropped 6; count of bases not matched to a gene: 9. The chain couples TRBV7-2 to TRBJ1-5; 8 nucleotides line up with TRBD1. This sequence was found in a man aged 35-49 years in good health and CMV-seropositive. Material: PBMCs. The CDR3 sequence is CASSADRAAGQPQHF. For the CDR3, the DNA is TGTGCCAGCAGCGCGGACAGGGCGGCGGGTCAGCCCCAGCATTTT.